A selection of T cell receptor beta chains follows, all from one sample in a study of T cell responses to AZD1222 COVID-19 vaccine. Profiled with immunoSEQ multiplex PCR; TCRdb holds only in-frame clones, not every one. In the table there are some 200,000 clones, 85% to 90% of which are singletons. The source was peripheral blood, collected 28 days after the second AZD1222 dose. The receptors were gathered from an adult who received the AZD1222 COVID-19 vaccine. CDR3s include the opening cysteine and the closing phenylalanine or tryptophan. Fields, in order: J gene, V gene, CDR3 protein.

>TRBJ1-5|TRBV30
CAWSVSEAQHF
>TRBJ2-1|TRBV10-3
CAISATGGPNNEQFF
>TRBJ2-3|TRBV6-5
CASTQAGAGDTQYF
>TRBJ1-2|TRBV30
CAWSVLSFQAPLYYGYTF
>TRBJ1-5|TRBV9
CASSETGGRGQPQHF
>TRBJ2-7|TRBV11-2
CASTGGLTYEQYF
>TRBJ2-2|TRBV7-2
CASSARLSTGELFF
>TRBJ1-1|TRBV15
CATRPWAGGTEAFF
>TRBJ2-5|TRBV3-1/TRBV3-2
CASSQVSVGETQYF
>TRBJ1-1|TRBV7-7
CASSRDRNTEAFF
>TRBJ2-5|TRBV18
CASSPQTWGREETQYF
>TRBJ2-2|TRBV12-3/TRBV12-4
CASNPLAGELFF
>TRBJ2-7|TRBV29-1
CSAQRDRGGYEQYF
>TRBJ2-7|TRBV5-8
CASIRRGGANYEQYF
>TRBJ1-5|TRBV30
CAWSAWDGVNQPQHF
>TRBJ1-3|TRBV15
CATSRGGQGANTIYF
>TRBJ2-6|TRBV19
CASSIGYPGANVLTF
>TRBJ1-6|TRBV6-2/TRBV6-3
CASSYLADGSNSPLHF
>TRBJ1-1|TRBV29-1
CSVEYALNTEAFF
>TRBJ1-5|TRBV27
CASSLSPTREINQPQHF
>TRBJ2-1|TRBV19
CASSISLLAGGHEQFF
>TRBJ1-2|TRBV7-9
CASSLGGNEEYGYTF
>TRBJ1-5|TRBV2
CASRGRGDQPQHF
>TRBJ2-5|TRBV4-1
CASSQVGWGETQYF
>TRBJ1-4|TRBV30
CAWGTGSEKLFF
>TRBJ1-5|TRBV2
CASSEPNQPQHF
>TRBJ2-1|TRBV27
CASSFQQRELYNEQFF
>TRBJ2-7|TRBV10-3
CAISAAGTFPYEQYF
>TRBJ2-3|TRBV7-9
CASSLRTSGGRTDTQYF
>TRBJ1-6|TRBV28
CASSSRGQGNSPLHF
>TRBJ2-7|TRBV27
CASSLVGGHGTYEQYF
>TRBJ2-1|TRBV5-1
CASSLAPGQVNEQFF
>TRBJ2-5|TRBV27
CASGTPAETQYF
>TRBJ2-7|TRBV29-1
CSVEDGGSYEQYF
>TRBJ2-5|TRBV28
CASSGRGQGATETQYF
>TRBJ2-2|TRBV9
CASSVGRITGELFF
>TRBJ1-1|TRBV28
CASSLLGTMNTEAFF
>TRBJ2-7|TRBV27
CASSLATSGYEQYF
>TRBJ1-2|TRBV12-3/TRBV12-4
CASSTLDGWGYTF
>TRBJ1-5|TRBV19
CASSMSISQPQHF
>TRBJ2-1|TRBV7-9
CASSLALNEQFF
>TRBJ2-3|TRBV5-1
CASSYRGGWASVDTQYF
>TRBJ2-7|TRBV2
CASSEARLAGVEEQYF
>TRBJ2-3|TRBV28
CASSSGGDRADTQYF
>TRBJ2-1|TRBV30
CAWSAGGPIQFF